The entry that follows covers one T cell receptor beta chain sequence. The data derive from a study of blood T cell repertoires in COVID-19. Whole-study context: Spain, Italy and the United States supplied samples that represented acute and convalescent COVID-19. PBMCs, B-cell-depleted T cells, or T cells were the source of the cDNA or gDNA that made up the material.

CDR1 is WSHSY, CDR2 SAAADI, per germline. The CDR3 is 14 amino acids. Trimming cost V 11 bases and J 5 bases, with 21 bases left between them. In the authors' workflow: Cell counts per sample came from amplifying reference gene primers. Data came from immunoSEQ multiplex PCR; TCRdb stores just in-frame clones and leaves some out. The V and J calls and clone size come from that table; D and trimming were worked out from the DNA. The sample has 25,000 to 35,000 clones; 86% are singletons. Sequencing was done on a sample of peripheral blood. The source of this sequence is a human donor with active COVID-19. The donor label of this sample is uncertain. The rearrangement links TRBV10-2 to TRBJ1-2; D is possibly TRBD1 (5 bases). This CDR3 reads CASTSRGMLYGYTF. CDR3 in DNA: TGCGCCTCCACCAGCCGGGGGATGCTTTATGGCTACACCTTC.